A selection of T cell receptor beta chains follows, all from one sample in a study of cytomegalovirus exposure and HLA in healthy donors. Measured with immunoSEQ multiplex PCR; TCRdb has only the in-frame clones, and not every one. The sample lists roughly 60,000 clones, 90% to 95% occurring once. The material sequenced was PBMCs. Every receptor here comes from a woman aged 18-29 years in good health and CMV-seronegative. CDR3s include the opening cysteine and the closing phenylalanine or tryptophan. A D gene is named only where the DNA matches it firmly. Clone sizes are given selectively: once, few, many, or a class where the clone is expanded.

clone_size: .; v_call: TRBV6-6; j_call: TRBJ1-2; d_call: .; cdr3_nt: TGTGCCAGCAGTTGGGACTGGGAACTGTGGGGCTACACCTTC; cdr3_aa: CASSWDWELWGYTF
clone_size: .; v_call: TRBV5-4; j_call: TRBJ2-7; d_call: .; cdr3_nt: TGTGCCAGCAGCTTGGAACCGCGCTCCTACGAGCAGTACTTC; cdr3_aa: CASSLEPRSYEQYF
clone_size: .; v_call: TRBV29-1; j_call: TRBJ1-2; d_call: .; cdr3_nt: TGCAGCGCCGCCAGGGGTGCTAACTATGGCTACACCTTC; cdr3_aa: CSAARGANYGYTF
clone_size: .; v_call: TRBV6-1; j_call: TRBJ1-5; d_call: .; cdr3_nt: TGTGCCAGCAGTGAAGCGGGGGGGGGCGCGGGACAGCCCCAGCATTTT; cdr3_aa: CASSEAGGGAGQPQHF
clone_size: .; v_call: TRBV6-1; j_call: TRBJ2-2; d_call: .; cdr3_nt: TGTGCCAGCAGTGAACGACGGGAGAGCACCGGGGAGCTGTTTTTT; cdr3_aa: CASSERRESTGELFF
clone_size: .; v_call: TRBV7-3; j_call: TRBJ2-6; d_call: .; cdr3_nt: TGTGCCAGCAGCTTAAAGTCGGGGGCTGGGGCCAACGTCCTGACTTTC; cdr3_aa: CASSLKSGAGANVLTF
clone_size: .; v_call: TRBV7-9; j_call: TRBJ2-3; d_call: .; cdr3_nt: TGTGCCAGCAGCTTGTACGGGGGGCTGACAGATACGCAGTATTTT; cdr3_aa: CASSLYGGLTDTQYF
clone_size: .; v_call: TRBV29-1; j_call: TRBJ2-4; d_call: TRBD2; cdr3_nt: TGCAGCGTTGAAGACGCTAGCGGGGGGAATCAGTACTTC; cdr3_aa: CSVEDASGGNQYF
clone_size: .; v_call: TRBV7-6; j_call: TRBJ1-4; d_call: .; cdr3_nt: TGTGCCAGCAGCTTAATGGGCGCCAGACGGCCTGAAAAACTGTTTTTT; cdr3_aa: CASSLMGARRPEKLFF
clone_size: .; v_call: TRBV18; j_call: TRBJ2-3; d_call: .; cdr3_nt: TGTGCCAGCTCCCCCAGGGTGGCAGATACGCAGTATTTT; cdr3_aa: CASSPRVADTQYF
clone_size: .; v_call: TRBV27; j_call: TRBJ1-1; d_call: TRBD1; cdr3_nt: TGTGCCAGCGGGGGCAGGGGGCGAACTGAAGCTTTCTTT; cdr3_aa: CASGGRGRTEAFF
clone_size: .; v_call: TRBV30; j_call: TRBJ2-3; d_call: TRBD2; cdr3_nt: TGTGCCAAGTCTCCACTTGGACTAGCGGGAGGGGATACGCAGTATTTT; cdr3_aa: CAKSPLGLAGGDTQYF
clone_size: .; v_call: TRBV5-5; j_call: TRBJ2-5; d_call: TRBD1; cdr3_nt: TGTGCCAGCAGCTTGGCCGTAGGGGGCCTCGGTACGGCCCAGTACTTC; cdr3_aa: CASSLAVGGLGTAQYF
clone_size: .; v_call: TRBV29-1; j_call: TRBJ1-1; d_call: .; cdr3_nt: TGCAGCGTTGAGAAAGGGGTAGCTTTCTTT; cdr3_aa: CSVEKGVAFF
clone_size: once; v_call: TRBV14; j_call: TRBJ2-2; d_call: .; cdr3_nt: TGTGCCAGCAGCCAATGGTCGTCAAGGGGGATCGGGGAGCTGTTTTTT; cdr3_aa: CASSQWSSRGIGELFF
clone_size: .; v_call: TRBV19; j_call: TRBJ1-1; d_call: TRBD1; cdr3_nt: TGTGCCAGTAGTATAACAGGGGGCGCGGTCACTGAAGCTTTCTTT; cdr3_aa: CASSITGGAVTEAFF
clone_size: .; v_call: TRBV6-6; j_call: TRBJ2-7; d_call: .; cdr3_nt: TGTGCCAGCAGACCACGGGGGAAGAGCTCCTACGAGCAGTACTTC; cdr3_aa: CASRPRGKSSYEQYF
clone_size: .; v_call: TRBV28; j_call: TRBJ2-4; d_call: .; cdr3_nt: TGTGCCAGCAGTTTCCCGCGACAGGAAAACATTCAGTACTTC; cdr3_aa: CASSFPRQENIQYF
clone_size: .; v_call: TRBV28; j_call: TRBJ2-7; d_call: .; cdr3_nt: TGTGCCAGCAGTTCTGAGCGAGAAAGCTCCTACGAGCAGTACTTC; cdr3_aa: CASSSERESSYEQYF
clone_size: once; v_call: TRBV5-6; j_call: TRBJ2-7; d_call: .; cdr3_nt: TGTGCCAGCAGCCCACGGACAGTCCTTACCTACGAGCAGTACTTC; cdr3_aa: CASSPRTVLTYEQYF
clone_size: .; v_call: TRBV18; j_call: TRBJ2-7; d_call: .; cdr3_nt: TGTGCCAGCTCCGTTGACAGACTCTCCTACGAGCAGTACTTC; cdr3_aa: CASSVDRLSYEQYF
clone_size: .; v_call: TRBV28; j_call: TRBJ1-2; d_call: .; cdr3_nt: TGTGCCAGCAGTTTGGGAGGGGCCAACTATGGCTACACCTTC; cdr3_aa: CASSLGGANYGYTF
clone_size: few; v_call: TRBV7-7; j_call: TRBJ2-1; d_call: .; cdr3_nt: TGTGCTAGCAGCTTAAGCCGGGACAATGAGCAGTTCTTC; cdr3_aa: CASSLSRDNEQFF
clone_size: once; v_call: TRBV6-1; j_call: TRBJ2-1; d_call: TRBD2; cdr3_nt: TGTGCCAGCGGCTTTACTAGCGGGGTTGATGAGCAGTTCTTC; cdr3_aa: CASGFTSGVDEQFF
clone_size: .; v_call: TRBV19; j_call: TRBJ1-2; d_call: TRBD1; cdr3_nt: TGTGCCAGTAGTATTCCCGGGACAGCTCTTTATGGCTACACCTTC; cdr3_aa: CASSIPGTALYGYTF
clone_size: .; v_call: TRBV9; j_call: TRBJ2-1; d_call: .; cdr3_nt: TGTGCCAGCAGCCCTTCAGCCTACAATGAGCAGTTCTTC; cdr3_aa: CASSPSAYNEQFF
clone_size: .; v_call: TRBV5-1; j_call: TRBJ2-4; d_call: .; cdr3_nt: TGCGCCAGCAGCTTGGAGGTGGGGGCATCAACCCAAAACATTCAGTACTTC; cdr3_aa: CASSLEVGASTQNIQYF
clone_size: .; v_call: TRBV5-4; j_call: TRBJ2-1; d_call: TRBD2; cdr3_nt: TGTGCCAGCAGGCTGGGACTAGCGGGATGGGGTAATGAGCAGTTCTTC; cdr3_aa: CASRLGLAGWGNEQFF
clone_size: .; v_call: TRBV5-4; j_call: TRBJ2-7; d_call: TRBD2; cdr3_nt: TGTGCCAGCAGCTTGGACTTGCGGGGGGACGAGCAGTACTTC; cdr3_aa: CASSLDLRGDEQYF
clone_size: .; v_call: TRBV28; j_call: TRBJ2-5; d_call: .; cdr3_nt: TGTGCCAGCAGTTTGCCGACAGAAAATCTACAAGAGACCCAGTACTTC; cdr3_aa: CASSLPTENLQETQYF
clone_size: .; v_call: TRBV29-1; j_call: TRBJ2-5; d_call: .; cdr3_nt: TGCAGCGTCACGGACAGCCACCAAGAGACCCAGTACTTC; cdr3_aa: CSVTDSHQETQYF
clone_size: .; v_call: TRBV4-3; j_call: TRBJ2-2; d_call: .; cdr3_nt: TGCGCCAGCAGCCAAAGCCACCCCGGGGAGCTGTTTTTT; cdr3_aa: CASSQSHPGELFF
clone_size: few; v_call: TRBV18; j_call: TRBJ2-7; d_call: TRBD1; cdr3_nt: TGTGCCAGCTCAACCGGGACAGGGGCCTACGAGCAGTACTTC; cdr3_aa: CASSTGTGAYEQYF